One and the same sample provided the 3 T cell receptor beta chains below, sequenced in a study of blood T cells in healthy people across ages. The authors ran a second PCR of about 7 to 12 cycles using a sample-barcoded 5' primer and a J-beta primer mix. Via MiXCR, TCRdb re-called the 5' RACE reads, giving one row per CDR3 protein. The table lists roughly 800,000 distinct CDR3 sequences, approximately 25% of them singletons. This sample also belongs to another study, concerning T cells of mothers and their children.

Sequenced material: blood. The source is a boy aged 5-17 years in good health.

The chain employs TRBV5-1 and TRBJ2-1, with TRBD1 matching over 7 bases. TRBJ2-7 explains the end of the DNA better; the J call may be wrong. Germline-derived CDR1 and CDR2 are SGHRS and YFSETQ. CDR3 length: 16 amino acids. The CDR3 is CASSLAGTAKGNEQYF. CDR3 nucleotides: TGCGCCAGCAGCTTGGCCGGGACAGCGAAGGGGAACGAGCAGTACTTC.

This clonotype occurred a few times. This chain joins TRBV5-1 and TRBJ2-5, with 8 nucleotides matching TRBD2. Germline V gene lookup returns CDR1 SGHRS and CDR2 YFSETQ. V was pared by 2 bases and J by 5 bases, with 8 bases of the junction left unmatched. The CDR3 totals 15 residues. CDR3 sequence (DNA): TGCGCCAGCAGCTTTACTAGCGGTGGAGGGGAGACCCAGTACTTC. It encodes CASSFTSGGGETQYF.

V gene TRBV27 combines with J gene TRBJ2-5, with D perhaps TRBD1 (9 bases). The DNA matches TRBJ2-1 better at its end, which makes the J call doubtful. The CDR3 consists of 18 residues. Germline V CDR1 and CDR2: MNHEY, SMNVEV (reference sequence). The CDR3 sequence is CAWGTGRTAGATANEQFF. CDR3 DNA: TGTGCCTGGGGGACAGGGCGGACAGCGGGGGCCACCGCCAATGAGCAGTTCTTC.